This T cell receptor (beta chain) originates from a study of T cells in Graves' hyperthyroidism and ophthalmopathy (dated by TCRdb to the late 2010s). Context from the whole study: Peripheral blood samples were taken at initial diagnosis, before any treatment was given. The paper describes TCR Vbeta CDR3 sequencing of more than 120 peripheral blood samples, made up of fewer than 50 ophthalmopathy patients, roughly 75 hyperthyroidism patients and about 17 progressor patients. Following sampling, methimazole starting at 30 mg daily was given to hyperthyroidism patients, and high-dose intravenous methylprednisolone was given to ophthalmopathy patients. To identify distinguishing TCR V-J signatures, a discovery cohort of some 99 patients was used, comprising 40 to 45 with Graves' ophthalmopathy and 57 with stable Graves' hyperthyroidism. In addition, the study compared T-cell repertoires in thyroid tissue and in blood from roughly six Graves' hyperthyroidism patients. The approximately 95 discovery patients were divided at random into training and test sets in a 7:3 ratio. Prospective prediction of ophthalmopathy was tested in an independent validation cohort consisting of 18 hyperthyroidism patients and more than 15 patients who later progressed to ophthalmopathy. General conclusions and limits of the study: A model built on a 13 V-J signature distinguished ophthalmopathy from stable hyperthyroidism, reaching about 88% sensitivity and 81.08% specificity in cross-validation and 80%/75% in testing. During validation, the model predicted progression to ophthalmopathy a median of about 6.5 months ahead of onset, with 70.59% sensitivity and 72.22% specificity. No statistical method was used to fix the sample size in advance, and group allocation was not hidden from the investigators. Most expanded thyroid clonotypes (frequency above 0.001) were also detected in blood, suggesting blood repertoires may reflect thyroid immune responses.

Stable Graves' hyperthyroidism was defined as the absence of progression to ophthalmopathy over 18 months of follow-up. Hyperthyroidism patients were newly diagnosed, with disease duration under 2 months, and aged 18 to 65 years. Exclusion was applied to patients with uncontrolled infections, other autoimmune diseases, pregnancy or lactation. Clinical symptoms, serum thyroxine and TRAb, thyroid ultrasound, and orbital computed tomography formed the basis for the diagnoses. Ficoll-Paque density gradient centrifugation was used to isolate PBMCs from around 10 ml of fresh peripheral blood. Total RNA was extracted with Trizol reagent, and quality was checked on an Agilent 2100 Bioanalyzer. The CDR3, from cysteine to phenylalanine, totals 13 residues. Of the read, only the CDR3 DNA is kept; its 39 bases are in frame from base 1. According to the germline V gene, CDR1 reads SGHDT and CDR2 reads YYEEEE. The trim is 2 bases for V and 5 bases for J, with a gap of 10 bases between the germline ends.

Amplification of TCR beta CDR3 regions was carried out from RNA transcripts. The first round of RT-PCR for the TCR CDR3 was performed with the HTBI primer set and the Qiagen OneStep RT-PCR kit. A second multiplex PCR round built the libraries, followed by size selection and purification. Paired-end sequencing of the libraries was performed with 100 bp reads on an Illumina HiSeq2000. In the authors' own workflow: SOAPnuke was used to process the raw data, with reads discarded if the reads contained adapters or uncalled bases, had a mean Phred below 15, or lacked an exact constant-primer or identifier match. COPE v1.2.5 was used to merge the high-quality paired reads, and each unique nucleotide sequence was defined as a clonotype. Clonotypes were aligned to IMGT TRBV, TRBD and TRBJ reference segments using MiTCR v1.1. Only V-J combinations with frequency above 0.0001, covering roughly 99% of repertoires, were analysed. A TCS score was defined as the ratio of F50 (clonal expansion) to E x V (chaos), with BLOSUM62-based TCRdist applied between CDR3 peptides within each V-J. Welch's t-statistics and random forest reduced around 550 V-J features to under 15, which were used in a naive Bayes classifier (R e1071). TCRdb redid the processing of the public reads, applying fastp at Q25 and MiXCR, and retained in-frame beta chains. For every CDR3 protein sequence, its rows merge into one entry that carries the most common genes and DNA. Here the V and J calls rest on TCRdb's processing, not on the authors' analysis. Across this sample there are some 510,000 distinct CDR3 sequences, with around 20% seen only once. The top ten clonotypes cover around 27% of the sample.

This clonotype was seen many times. Its specific antigen is unknown. No much larger clone exists at a distance of one base, and base qualities are not known. The sample consisted of blood. The source of this sequence is a man in his late teens or twenties with Graves' hyperthyroidism. The chain is assembled from TRBV5-6 and TRBJ2-5; the D gene remains uncertain. Here is the DNA: TGTGCCAGCAGCTTTGCCTTGGAGGAGACCCAGTACTTC. Translated, this is CASSFALEETQYF. This CDR3, with the reference TRBV5-6 and TRBJ2-5 proteins standing in past its ends, gives the full variable domain DAGVTQSPTHLIKTRGQQVTLRCSPKSGHDTVSWYQQALGQGPQFIFQYYEEEERQRGNFPDRFSGHQFPNYSSELNVNALLLGDSALYLCASSFALEETQYFGPGTRLLVL.